This TCR beta chain stems from a study of identical twins. From germline, CDR1 is SGHRS and CDR2 YFSETQ. V shed 4 bases, J shed 5 bases, and the junction held 8 bases outside the gene matches. The CDR3 sequence is 17 residues long. General study results and limits: There was more out-of-frame TCR alpha sharing in monozygotic twins than models estimated.

One entry per CDR3 protein, called by TCRdb with MiXCR from the 5' RACE reads. Of some 690,000 distinct CDR3 sequences in the sample, around 21% were seen once. Note on this clonotype: Its matching antigen is unknown.

These data are also associated with another study on T cells expressing NK-cell markers. That source reports: The study drew TCR beta repertoires from sorted CD3+CD56+NKG2C+, CD3+CD56+NKG2C- and CD3+CD56-NKG2C+ T cells. With respect to HCMV, seven of the eight sequenced donors were seropositive, and one was seronegative. Among four donors, these clonotypes also ranked first in the CD3+CD56-NKG2C+ fraction.

Sequencing input: PBMCs. The chain couples TRBV5-1 to TRBJ2-2; 13 nucleotides match TRBD2. The clonotype comes from a woman aged 18-29 years in good health. CDR3 amino acids: CASSSGLAGVRTGELFF. CDR3 DNA sequence: TGCGCCAGCAGCAGCGGACTAGCGGGAGTTAGGACCGGGGAGCTGTTTTTT.